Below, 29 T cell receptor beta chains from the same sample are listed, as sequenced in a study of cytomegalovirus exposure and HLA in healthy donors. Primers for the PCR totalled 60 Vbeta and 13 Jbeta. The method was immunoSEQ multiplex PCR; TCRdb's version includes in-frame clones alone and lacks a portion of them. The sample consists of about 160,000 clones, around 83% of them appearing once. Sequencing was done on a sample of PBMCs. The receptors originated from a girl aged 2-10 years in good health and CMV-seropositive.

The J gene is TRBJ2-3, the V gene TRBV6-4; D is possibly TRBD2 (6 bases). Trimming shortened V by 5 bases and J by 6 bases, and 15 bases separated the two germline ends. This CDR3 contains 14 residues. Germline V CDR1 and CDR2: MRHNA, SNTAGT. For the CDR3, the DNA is TGTGCCAGCAGTTCCCACGCGGGGCCGGATACGCAGTATTTT. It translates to CASSSHAGPDTQYF.

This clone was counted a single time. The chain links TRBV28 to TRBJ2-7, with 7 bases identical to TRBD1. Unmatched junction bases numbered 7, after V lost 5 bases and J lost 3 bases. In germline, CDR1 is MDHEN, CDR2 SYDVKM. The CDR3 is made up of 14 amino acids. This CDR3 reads CASSRPGQYYEQYF. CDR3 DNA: TGTGCCAGCAGTCGACCGGGACAGTACTACGAGCAGTACTTC.

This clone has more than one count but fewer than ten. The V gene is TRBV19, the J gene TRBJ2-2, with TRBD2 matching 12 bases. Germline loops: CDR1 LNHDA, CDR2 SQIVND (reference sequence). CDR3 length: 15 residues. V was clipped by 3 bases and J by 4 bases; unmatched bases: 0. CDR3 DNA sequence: TGTGCCAGTAGTATGACTAGCGGGAGCACCGGGGAGCTGTTTTTT. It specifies CASSMTSGSTGELFF.

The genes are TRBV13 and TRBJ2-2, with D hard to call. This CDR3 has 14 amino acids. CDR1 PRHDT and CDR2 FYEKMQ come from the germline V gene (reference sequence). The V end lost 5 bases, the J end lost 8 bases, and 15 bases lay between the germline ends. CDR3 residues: CASSLGFYPGELFF. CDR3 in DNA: TGTGCCAGCAGCCTCGGGTTCTACCCAGGGGAGCTGTTTTTT.

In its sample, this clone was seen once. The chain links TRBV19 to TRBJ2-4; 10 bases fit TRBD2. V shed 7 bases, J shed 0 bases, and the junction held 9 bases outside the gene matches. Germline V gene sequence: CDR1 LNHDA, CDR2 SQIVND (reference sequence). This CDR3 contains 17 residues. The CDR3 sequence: CASTTTTSGAAKNIQYF. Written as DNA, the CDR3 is TGTGCCAGTACTACAACTACTAGCGGGGCAGCCAAAAACATTCAGTACTTC.

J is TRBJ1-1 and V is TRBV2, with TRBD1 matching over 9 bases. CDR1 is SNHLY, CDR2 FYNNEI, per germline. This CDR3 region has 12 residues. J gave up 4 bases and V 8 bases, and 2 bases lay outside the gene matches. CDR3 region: CASLTGGTEAFF. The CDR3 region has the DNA TGTGCCAGCCTGACAGGGGGCACTGAAGCTTTCTTT.

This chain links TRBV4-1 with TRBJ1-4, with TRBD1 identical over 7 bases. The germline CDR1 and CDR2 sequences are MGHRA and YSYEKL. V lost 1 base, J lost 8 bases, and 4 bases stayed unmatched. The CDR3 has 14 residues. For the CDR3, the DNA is TGCGCCAGCAGCCAAGGACAGGGAGCGGAAAAACTGTTTTTT. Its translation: CASSQGQGAEKLFF.

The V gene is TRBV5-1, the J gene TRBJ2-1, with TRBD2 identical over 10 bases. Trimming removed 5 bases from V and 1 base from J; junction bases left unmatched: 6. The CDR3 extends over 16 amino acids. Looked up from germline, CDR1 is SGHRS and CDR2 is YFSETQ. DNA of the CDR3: TGCGCCAGCAGAGTCACTAGCGGGATGTCCTACAATGAGCAGTTCTTC. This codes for CASRVTSGMSYNEQFF.

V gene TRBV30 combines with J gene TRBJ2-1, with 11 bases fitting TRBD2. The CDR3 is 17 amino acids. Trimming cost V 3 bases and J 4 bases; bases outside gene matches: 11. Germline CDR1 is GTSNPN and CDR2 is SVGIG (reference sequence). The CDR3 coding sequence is TGTGCCTGGAGGAGGGGGGTCGGGACTAGCGGATACAATGAGCAGTTCTTC. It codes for CAWRRGVGTSGYNEQFF.

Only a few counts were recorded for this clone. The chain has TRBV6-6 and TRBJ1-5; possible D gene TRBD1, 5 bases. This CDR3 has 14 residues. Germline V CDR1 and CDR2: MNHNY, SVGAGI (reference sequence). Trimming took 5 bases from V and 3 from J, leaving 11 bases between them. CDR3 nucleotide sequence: TGTGCCAGCAGTCAGGGCCGCAACAATCAGCCCCAGCATTTT. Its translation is CASSQGRNNQPQHF.

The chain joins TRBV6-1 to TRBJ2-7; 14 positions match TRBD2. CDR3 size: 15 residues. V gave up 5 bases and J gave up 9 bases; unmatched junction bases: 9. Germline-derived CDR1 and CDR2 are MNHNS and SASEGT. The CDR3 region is CASSKPGLAGVGQYF. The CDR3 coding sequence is TGTGCCAGCAGTAAACCGGGACTAGCGGGAGTAGGGCAGTACTTC.

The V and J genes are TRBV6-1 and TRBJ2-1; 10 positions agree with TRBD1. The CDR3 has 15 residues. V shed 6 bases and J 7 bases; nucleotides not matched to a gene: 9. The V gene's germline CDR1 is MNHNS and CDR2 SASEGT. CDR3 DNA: TGTGCCAGCAGGTCGACAGGGGGCGCCTTGAATGAGCAGTTCTTC. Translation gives CASRSTGGALNEQFF.

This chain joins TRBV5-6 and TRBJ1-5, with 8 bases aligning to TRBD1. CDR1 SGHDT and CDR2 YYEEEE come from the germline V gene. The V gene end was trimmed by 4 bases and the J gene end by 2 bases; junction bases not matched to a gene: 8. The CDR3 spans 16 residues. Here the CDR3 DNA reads TGTGCCAGCAGCACTATCGGACAGGGCGGCAATCAGCCCCAGCATTTT. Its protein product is CASSTIGQGGNQPQHF.

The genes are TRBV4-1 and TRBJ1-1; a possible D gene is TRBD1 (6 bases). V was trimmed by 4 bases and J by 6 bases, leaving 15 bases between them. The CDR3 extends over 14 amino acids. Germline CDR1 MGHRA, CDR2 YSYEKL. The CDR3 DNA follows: TGCGCCAGCAGCCCGGTGGGGGCTACCTCTGAAGCTTTCTTT. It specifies CASSPVGATSEAFF.

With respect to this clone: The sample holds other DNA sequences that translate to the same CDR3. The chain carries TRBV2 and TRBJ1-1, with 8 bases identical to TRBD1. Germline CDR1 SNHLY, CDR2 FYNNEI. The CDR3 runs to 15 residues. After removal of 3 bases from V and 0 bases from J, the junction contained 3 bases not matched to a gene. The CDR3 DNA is TGTGCCAGCAGTGACAGGGGGCTCGTGAACACTGAAGCTTTCTTT. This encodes CASSDRGLVNTEAFF.

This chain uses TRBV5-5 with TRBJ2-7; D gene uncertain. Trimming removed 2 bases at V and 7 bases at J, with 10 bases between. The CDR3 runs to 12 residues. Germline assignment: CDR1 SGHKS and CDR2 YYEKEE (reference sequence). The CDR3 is CASSFMAREQYF. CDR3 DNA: TGTGCCAGCAGCTTCATGGCGAGGGAGCAGTACTTC.

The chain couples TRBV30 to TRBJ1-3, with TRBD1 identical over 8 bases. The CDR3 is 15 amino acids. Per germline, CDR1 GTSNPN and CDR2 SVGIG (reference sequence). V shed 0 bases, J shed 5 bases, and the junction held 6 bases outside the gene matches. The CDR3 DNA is TGTGCCTGGAGTGTGTCAGGGGGCGAGAGAAACACCATATATTTT. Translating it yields CAWSVSGGERNTIYF.

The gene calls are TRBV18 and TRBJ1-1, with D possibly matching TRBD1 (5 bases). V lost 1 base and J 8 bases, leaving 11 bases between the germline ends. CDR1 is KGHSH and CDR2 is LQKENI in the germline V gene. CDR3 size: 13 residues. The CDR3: CASSPRTLKEAFF. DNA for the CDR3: TGTGCCAGCTCACCACGGACACTTAAGGAAGCTTTCTTT.

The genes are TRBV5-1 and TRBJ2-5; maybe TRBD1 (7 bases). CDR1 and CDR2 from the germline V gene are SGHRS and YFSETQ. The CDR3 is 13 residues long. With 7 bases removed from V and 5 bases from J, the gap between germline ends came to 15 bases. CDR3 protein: CASSGGRIETQYF. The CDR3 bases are TGCGCCAGCTCAGGGGGGCGGATTGAGACCCAGTACTTC.

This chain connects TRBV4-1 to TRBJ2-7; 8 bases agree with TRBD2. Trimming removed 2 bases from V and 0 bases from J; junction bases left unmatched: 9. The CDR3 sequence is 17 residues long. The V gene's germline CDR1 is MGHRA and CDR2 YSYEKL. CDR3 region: CASSQRALAGSSYEQYF. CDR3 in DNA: TGCGCCAGCAGCCAAAGGGCTCTAGCGGGTTCCTCCTACGAGCAGTACTTC.

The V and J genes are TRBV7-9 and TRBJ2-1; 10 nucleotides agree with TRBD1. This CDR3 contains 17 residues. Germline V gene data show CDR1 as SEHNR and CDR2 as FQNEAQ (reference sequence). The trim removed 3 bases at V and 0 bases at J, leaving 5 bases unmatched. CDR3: CASSFRQGASSYNEQFF. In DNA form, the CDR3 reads TGTGCCAGCAGCTTTCGACAGGGGGCGAGCTCCTACAATGAGCAGTTCTTC.

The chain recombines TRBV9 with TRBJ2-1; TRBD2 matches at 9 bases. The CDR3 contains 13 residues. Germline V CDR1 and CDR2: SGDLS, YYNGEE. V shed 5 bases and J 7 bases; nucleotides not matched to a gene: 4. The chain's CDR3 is CASRDSGRNEQFF. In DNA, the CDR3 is TGTGCCAGCAGGGACAGCGGGAGGAATGAGCAGTTCTTC. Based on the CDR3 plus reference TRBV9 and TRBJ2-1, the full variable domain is DSGVTQTPKHLITATGQRVTLRCSPRSGDLSVYWYQQSLDQGLQFLIQYYNGEERAKGNILERFSAQQFPDLHSELNLSSLELGDSALYFCASRDSGRNEQFFGPGTRLTVL.

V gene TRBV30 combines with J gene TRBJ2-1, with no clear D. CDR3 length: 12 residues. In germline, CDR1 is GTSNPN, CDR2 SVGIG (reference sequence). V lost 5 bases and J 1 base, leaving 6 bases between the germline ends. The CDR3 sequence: CAWAGSYNEQFF. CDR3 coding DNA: TGTGCCTGGGCCGGTTCCTACAATGAGCAGTTCTTC.

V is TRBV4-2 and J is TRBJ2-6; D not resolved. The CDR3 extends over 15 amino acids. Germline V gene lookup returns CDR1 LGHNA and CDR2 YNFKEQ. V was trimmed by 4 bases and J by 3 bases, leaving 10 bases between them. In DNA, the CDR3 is TGTGCCAGCAGCCCCTCTAGTGGTGGGGCCAACGTCCTGACTTTC. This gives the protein CASSPSSGGANVLTF.

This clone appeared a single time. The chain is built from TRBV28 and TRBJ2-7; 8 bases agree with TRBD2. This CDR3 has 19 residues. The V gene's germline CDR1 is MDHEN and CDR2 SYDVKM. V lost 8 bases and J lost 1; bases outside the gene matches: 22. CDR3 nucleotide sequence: TGTGCCAGCCGGCGCCGGGACCTAGCGGGCTCTCGACTATCCTACGAGCAGTACTTC. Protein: CASRRRDLAGSRLSYEQYF.

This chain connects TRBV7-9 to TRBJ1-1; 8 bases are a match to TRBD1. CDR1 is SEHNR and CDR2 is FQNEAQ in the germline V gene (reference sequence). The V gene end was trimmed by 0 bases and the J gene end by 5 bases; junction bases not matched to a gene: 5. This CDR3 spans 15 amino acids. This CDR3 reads CASSLARQGTTEAFF. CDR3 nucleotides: TGTGCCAGCAGCTTAGCGCGACAGGGGACGACTGAAGCTTTCTTT.

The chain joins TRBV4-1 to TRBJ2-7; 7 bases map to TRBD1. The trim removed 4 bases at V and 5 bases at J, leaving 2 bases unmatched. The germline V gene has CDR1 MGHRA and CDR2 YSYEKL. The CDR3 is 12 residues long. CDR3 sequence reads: CASSPDRDEQYF. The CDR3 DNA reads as TGCGCCAGCAGCCCCGACAGGGACGAGCAGTACTTC.

For the CDR3, the DNA is TGTGCCAGCAGCGCCCTCTTGGGCGTAGGCTCCTACAATGAGCAGTTCTTC. This translates into CASSALLGVGSYNEQFF. The chain combines TRBV9 with TRBJ2-1; D is undetermined. Germline-derived CDR1 and CDR2 are SGDLS and YYNGEE. Trimming took 3 bases from V and 0 from J, leaving 16 bases between them. CDR3 length equals 17 residues.

The CDR3 nucleotides read TGTGCCTGGACCAGGGACTACGAGCAGTACTTC. Residues: CAWTRDYEQYF. The chain carries TRBV30 and TRBJ2-7, with D perhaps TRBD1 (5 bases). The V end lost 4 bases, the J end lost 3 bases, and 7 bases lay between the germline ends. The V gene's germline CDR1 is GTSNPN and CDR2 SVGIG (reference sequence). This CDR3 has 11 amino acids.